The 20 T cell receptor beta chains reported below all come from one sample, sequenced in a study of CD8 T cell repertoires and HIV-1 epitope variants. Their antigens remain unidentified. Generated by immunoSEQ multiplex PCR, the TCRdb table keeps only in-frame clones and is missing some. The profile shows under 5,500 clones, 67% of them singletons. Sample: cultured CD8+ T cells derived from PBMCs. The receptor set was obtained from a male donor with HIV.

CDR3 sequence reads: CASSFITGARSTEAFF. Here the CDR3 DNA reads TGTGCCAGCAGCTTCATTACAGGGGCGAGGTCGACTGAAGCTTTCTTT. V usage is TRBV28 and J usage is TRBJ1-1; 7 bases align to TRBD1. The CDR3 is 16 amino acids. J gave up 5 bases and V 6 bases, and 15 bases lay outside the gene matches. CDR1 MDHEN and CDR2 SYDVKM come from the germline V gene. Full variable domain (missing parts from reference TRBV28 and TRBJ1-1): DVKVTQSSRYLVKRTGEKVFLECVQDMDHENMFWYRQDPGLGLRLIYFSYDVKMKEKGDIPEGYSVSREKKERFSLILESASTNQTSMYLCASSFITGARSTEAFFGQGTRLTVV.

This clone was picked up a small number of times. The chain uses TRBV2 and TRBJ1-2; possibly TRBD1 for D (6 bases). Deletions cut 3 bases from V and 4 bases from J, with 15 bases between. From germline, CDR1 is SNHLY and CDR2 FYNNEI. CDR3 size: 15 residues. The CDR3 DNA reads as TGTGCCAGCAGTGAGCTGGGGGAAGGGGGCTATGGCTACACCTTC. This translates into CASSELGEGGYGYTF.

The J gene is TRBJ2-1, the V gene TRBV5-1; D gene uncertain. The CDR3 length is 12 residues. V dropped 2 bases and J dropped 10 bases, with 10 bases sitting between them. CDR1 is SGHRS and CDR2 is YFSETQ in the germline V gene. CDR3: CASSFSGEEQFF. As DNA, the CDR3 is TGCGCCAGCAGCTTTTCCGGCGAGGAGCAGTTCTTC.

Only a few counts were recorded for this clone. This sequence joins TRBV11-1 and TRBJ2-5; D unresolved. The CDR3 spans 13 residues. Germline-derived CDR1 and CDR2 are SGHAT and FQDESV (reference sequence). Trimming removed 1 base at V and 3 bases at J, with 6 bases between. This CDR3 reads CASSLEDEETQYF. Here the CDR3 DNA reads TGTGCCAGCAGCTTAGAAGATGAAGAGACCCAGTACTTC.

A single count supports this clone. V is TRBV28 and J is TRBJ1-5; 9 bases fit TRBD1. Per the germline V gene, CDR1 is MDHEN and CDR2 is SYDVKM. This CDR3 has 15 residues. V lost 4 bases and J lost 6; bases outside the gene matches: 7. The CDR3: CASSSYRGRSQPQHF. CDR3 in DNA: TGTGCCAGCAGTTCCTACAGGGGGCGCAGTCAGCCCCAGCATTTT.

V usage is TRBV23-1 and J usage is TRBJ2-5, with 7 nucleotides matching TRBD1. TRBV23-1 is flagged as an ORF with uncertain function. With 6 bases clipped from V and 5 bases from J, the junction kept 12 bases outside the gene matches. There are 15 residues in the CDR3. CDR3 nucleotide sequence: TGCGCCAGCAGCCAAAAAGACAGGGTGGGTGAGACCCAGTACTTC. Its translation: CASSQKDRVGETQYF.

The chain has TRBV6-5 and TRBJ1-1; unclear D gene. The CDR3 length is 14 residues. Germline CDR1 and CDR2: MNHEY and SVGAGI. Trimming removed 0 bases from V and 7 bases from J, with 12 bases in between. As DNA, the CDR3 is TGTGCCAGCAGTTACTCGGCAGTAGATTTTGAAGCTTTCTTT. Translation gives CASSYSAVDFEAFF.

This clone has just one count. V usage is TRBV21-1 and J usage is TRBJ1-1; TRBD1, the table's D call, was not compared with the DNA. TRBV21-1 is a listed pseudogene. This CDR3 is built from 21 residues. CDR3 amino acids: CASRIQRRGQVPSRANTEAFF. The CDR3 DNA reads TGTGCCAGCAGGATACAAAGGAGGGGACAGGTGCCATCCAGAGCGAACACTGAAGCTTTCTTT.

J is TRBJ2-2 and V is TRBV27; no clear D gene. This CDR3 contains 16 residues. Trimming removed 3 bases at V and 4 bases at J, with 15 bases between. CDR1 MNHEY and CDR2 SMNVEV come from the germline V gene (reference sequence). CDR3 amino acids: CASSLLSASGTGELFF. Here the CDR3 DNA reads TGTGCCAGCAGTTTGTTGTCGGCCTCGGGCACCGGGGAGCTGTTTTTT.

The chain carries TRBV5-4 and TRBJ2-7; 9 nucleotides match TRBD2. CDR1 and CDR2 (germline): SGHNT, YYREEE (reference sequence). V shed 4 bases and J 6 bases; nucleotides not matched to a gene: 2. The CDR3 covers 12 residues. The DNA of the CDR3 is TGTGCCAGCAGCCAAGCGGGGGGCGAGCAGTACTTC. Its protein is CASSQAGGEQYF. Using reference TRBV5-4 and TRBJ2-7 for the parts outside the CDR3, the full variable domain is ETGVTQSPTHLIKTRGQQVTLRCSSQSGHNTVSWYQQALGQGPQFIFQYYREEENGRGNFPPRFSGLQFPNYSSELNVNALELDDSALYLCASSQAGGEQYFGPGTRLTVT.

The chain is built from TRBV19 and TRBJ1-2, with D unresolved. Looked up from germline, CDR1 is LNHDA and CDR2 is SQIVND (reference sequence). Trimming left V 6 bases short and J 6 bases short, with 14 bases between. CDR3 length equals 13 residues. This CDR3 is CASSPRRKDGYTF. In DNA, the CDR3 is TGTGCCAGTAGCCCCCGCCGCAAGGATGGCTACACCTTC.

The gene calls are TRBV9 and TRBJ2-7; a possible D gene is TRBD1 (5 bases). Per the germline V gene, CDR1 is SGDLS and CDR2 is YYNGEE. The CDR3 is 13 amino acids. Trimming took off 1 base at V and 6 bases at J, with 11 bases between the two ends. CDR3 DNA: TGTGCCAGCAGCGTACTGGGGCAAGGCGAGCAGTACTTC. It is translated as CASSVLGQGEQYF.

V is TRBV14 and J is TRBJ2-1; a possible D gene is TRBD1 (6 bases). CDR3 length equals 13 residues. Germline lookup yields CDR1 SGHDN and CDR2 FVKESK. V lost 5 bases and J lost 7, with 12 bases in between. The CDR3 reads CASSTWDINEQFF. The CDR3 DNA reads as TGTGCCAGCAGCACCTGGGACATAAATGAGCAGTTCTTC.

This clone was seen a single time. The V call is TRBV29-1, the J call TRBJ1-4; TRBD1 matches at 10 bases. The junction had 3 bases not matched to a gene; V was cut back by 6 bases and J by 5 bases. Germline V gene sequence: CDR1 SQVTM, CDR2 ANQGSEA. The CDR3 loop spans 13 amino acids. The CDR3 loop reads CSVKGQGNEKLFF. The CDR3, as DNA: TGCAGCGTGAAGGGACAGGGGAATGAAAAACTGTTTTTT.

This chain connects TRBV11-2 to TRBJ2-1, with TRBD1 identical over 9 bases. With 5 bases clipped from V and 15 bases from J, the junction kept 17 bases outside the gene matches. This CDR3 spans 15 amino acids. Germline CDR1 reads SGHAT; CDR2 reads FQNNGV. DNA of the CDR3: TGTGCCAGCAGCCCGCCCGGACAGGGGACGAGTGGAGGGTTCTTC. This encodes CASSPPGQGTSGGFF.

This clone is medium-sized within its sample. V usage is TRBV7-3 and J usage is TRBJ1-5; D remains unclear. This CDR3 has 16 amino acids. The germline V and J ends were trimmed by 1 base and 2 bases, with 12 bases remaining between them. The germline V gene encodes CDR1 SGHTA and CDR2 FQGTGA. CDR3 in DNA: TGTGCCAGCAGCTTAAATGGAGGGTTGCGCAATCAGCCCCAGCATTTT. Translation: CASSLNGGLRNQPQHF.

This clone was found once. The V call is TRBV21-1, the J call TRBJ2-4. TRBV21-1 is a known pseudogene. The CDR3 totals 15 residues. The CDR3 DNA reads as TGTGCCAGCAGCAGACCCGGGCCCCTCAAAAACATTCAGTACTTC. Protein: CASSRPGPLKNIQYF.

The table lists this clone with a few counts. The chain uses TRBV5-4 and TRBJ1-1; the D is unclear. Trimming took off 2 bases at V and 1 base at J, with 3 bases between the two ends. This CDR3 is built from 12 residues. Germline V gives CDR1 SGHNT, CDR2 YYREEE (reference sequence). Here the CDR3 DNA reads TGTGCCAGCAGCTTCCCGAACACTGAAGCTTTCTTT. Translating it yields CASSFPNTEAFF.

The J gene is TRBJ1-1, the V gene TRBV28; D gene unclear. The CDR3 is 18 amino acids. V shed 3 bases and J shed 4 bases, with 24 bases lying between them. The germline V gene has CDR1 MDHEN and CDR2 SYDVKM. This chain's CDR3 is CASSFRSSYHFWVTEAFF. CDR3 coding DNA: TGTGCCAGCAGTTTTAGGTCCTCCTATCATTTTTGGGTCACTGAAGCTTTCTTT.

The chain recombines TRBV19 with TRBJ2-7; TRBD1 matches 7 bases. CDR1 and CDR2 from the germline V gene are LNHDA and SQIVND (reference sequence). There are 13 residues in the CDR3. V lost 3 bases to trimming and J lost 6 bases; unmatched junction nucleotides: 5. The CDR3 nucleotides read TGTGCCAGTAGTATTTCAGGGGGTGGCGAGCAGTACTTC. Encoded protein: CASSISGGGEQYF.